These T cell receptor beta chains were read from a single sample in a study of cytomegalovirus exposure and HLA in healthy donors. Assay: immunoSEQ multiplex PCR; the TCRdb copy retains only in-frame clones and omits some. This table has roughly 150,000 clones, roughly 90% appearing once. Input material: PBMCs. The receptors originated from a woman under 30 in good health and CMV-seronegative. CDR3s include the opening cysteine and the closing phenylalanine or tryptophan. Fields, in order: V gene, J gene, clone size, D gene, CDR3 protein, CDR3 DNA. A D gene is named only where the DNA matches it firmly. Some rows mark clone size as missing; the rest say once, few, many or name a class of expanded clone.

V: TRBV11-3; J: TRBJ1-5; size: .; D: .; CDR3: CASSLDRAVGSPNQPQHF; DNA: TGTGCCAGCAGCTTAGATCGAGCGGTCGGGTCCCCGAATCAGCCCCAGCATTTT
V: TRBV19; J: TRBJ2-4; size: .; D: TRBD1; CDR3: CASSLGDRAIQYF; DNA: TGTGCCAGTAGTCTAGGGGACAGGGCCATTCAGTACTTC
V: TRBV13; J: TRBJ2-3; size: .; D: TRBD2; CDR3: CASSARGLAADTQYF; DNA: TGTGCCAGCAGCGCGCGGGGACTAGCAGCAGATACGCAGTATTTT
V: TRBV4-3; J: TRBJ2-7; size: .; D: .; CDR3: CASSSIYSGSYEQYF; DNA: TGCGCCAGCAGCTCTATATATAGCGGATCCTACGAGCAGTACTTC
V: TRBV27; J: TRBJ2-5; size: once; D: TRBD1; CDR3: CASSLSGTGGRETQYF; DNA: TGTGCCAGCAGCCTAAGCGGGACAGGGGGCAGGGAGACCCAGTACTTC
V: TRBV4-3; J: TRBJ2-1; size: .; D: .; CDR3: CASSQELGENEQFF; DNA: TGCGCCAGCAGCCAAGAGCTCGGGGAAAATGAGCAGTTCTTC
V: TRBV2; J: TRBJ2-1; size: .; D: TRBD2; CDR3: CASSEDMLAGRDNEQFF; DNA: TGTGCCAGCAGTGAGGATATGCTAGCGGGGCGGGACAATGAGCAGTTCTTC
V: TRBV19; J: TRBJ1-4; size: .; D: TRBD1; CDR3: CASSPPDRGWGRKLFF; DNA: TGTGCCAGTAGTCCCCCCGACAGGGGCTGGGGCCGAAAACTGTTTTTT
V: TRBV9; J: TRBJ2-5; size: .; D: .; CDR3: CASSLGGPQETQYF; DNA: TGTGCCAGCAGCCTGGGGGGGCCGCAAGAGACCCAGTACTTC
V: TRBV29-1; J: TRBJ2-3; size: .; D: .; CDR3: CSVSPGGTDTQYF; DNA: TGCAGCGTTTCCCCAGGGGGCACAGATACGCAGTATTTT
V: TRBV5-6; J: TRBJ1-3; size: .; D: .; CDR3: CASTPRAGNTIYF; DNA: TGTGCCAGCACCCCCAGGGCTGGAAACACCATATATTTT
V: TRBV5-6; J: TRBJ2-7; size: once; D: .; CDR3: CASRPRGSSYEQYF; DNA: TGTGCCAGCAGGCCACGGGGGAGCTCCTACGAGCAGTACTTC
V: TRBV7-2; J: TRBJ2-3; size: .; D: .; CDR3: CASSSTDTQYF; DNA: TGTGCCAGCAGCTCTACAGATACGCAGTATTTT
V: TRBV18; J: TRBJ2-1; size: .; D: TRBD2; CDR3: CASSQTGTSANNEQFF; DNA: TGTGCCAGCTCACAAACCGGGACTAGCGCGAACAATGAGCAGTTCTTC
V: TRBV15; J: TRBJ2-3; size: .; D: TRBD2; CDR3: CATSSRTSGDTQYF; DNA: TGTGCCACCAGCTCTCGGACTAGCGGCGATACGCAGTATTTT
V: TRBV2; J: TRBJ2-7; size: .; D: TRBD1; CDR3: CASKTGTGSYEQYF; DNA: TGTGCCAGCAAGACCGGGACAGGGTCCTACGAGCAGTACTTC
V: TRBV18; J: TRBJ2-7; size: .; D: .; CDR3: CASSPAVVKYEQYF; DNA: TGTGCCAGCTCACCGGCCGTTGTGAAGTACGAGCAGTACTTC
V: TRBV29-1; J: TRBJ2-3; size: .; D: TRBD2; CDR3: CSVEAGGPSMTDTQYF; DNA: TGCAGCGTTGAAGCGGGAGGGCCCTCGATGACAGATACGCAGTATTTT
V: TRBV7-2; J: TRBJ2-7; size: once; D: .; CDR3: CASSFGGLIYEQYF; DNA: TGTGCCAGCAGCTTCGGGGGTCTCATCTACGAGCAGTACTTC
V: TRBV10-2; J: TRBJ1-1; size: .; D: .; CDR3: CASKQGTEAFF; DNA: TGCGCCAGCAAGCAGGGCACTGAAGCTTTCTTT
V: TRBV14; J: TRBJ2-1; size: .; D: TRBD2; CDR3: CASSQDSGRGGEQFF; DNA: TGTGCCAGCAGCCAAGATAGCGGGAGGGGAGGTGAGCAGTTCTTC
V: TRBV27; J: TRBJ2-1; size: few; D: .; CDR3: CASRGSTYNEQFF; DNA: TGTGCCAGCAGAGGGAGCACCTACAATGAGCAGTTCTTC
V: TRBV2; J: TRBJ1-2; size: few; D: .; CDR3: CASSVQGPDGYTF; DNA: TGTGCCAGCAGTGTACAGGGCCCCGATGGCTACACCTTC
V: TRBV9; J: TRBJ2-7; size: once; D: .; CDR3: CASSAGPEGEQYF; DNA: TGTGCCAGCAGCGCCGGACCCGAGGGCGAGCAGTACTTC
V: TRBV19; J: TRBJ1-2; size: .; D: TRBD1; CDR3: CASARQGASYGYTF; DNA: TGTGCCAGTGCCAGACAGGGGGCGAGCTATGGCTACACCTTC
V: TRBV9; J: TRBJ2-1; size: .; D: TRBD2; CDR3: CASSVTSGGANEQFF; DNA: TGTGCCAGCAGCGTTACCAGCGGGGGGGCGAATGAGCAGTTCTTC
V: TRBV29-1; J: TRBJ1-2; size: .; D: TRBD1; CDR3: CSIPGQREYGYTF; DNA: TGCAGCATTCCGGGACAGAGGGAGTATGGCTACACCTTC
V: TRBV9; J: TRBJ1-2; size: .; D: .; CDR3: CASLEGPEGNYGYTF; DNA: TGTGCCAGTTTGGAGGGACCCGAAGGAAACTATGGCTACACCTTC
V: TRBV7-2; J: TRBJ2-1; size: .; D: .; CDR3: CASSLGRVDNEQFF; DNA: TGTGCCAGCAGCTTAGGGAGGGTTGACAATGAGCAGTTCTTC
V: TRBV9; J: TRBJ2-3; size: .; D: .; CDR3: CASSVTQASNRYF; DNA: TGTGCCAGCAGCGTTACCCAGGCCTCAAACCGGTATTTT
V: TRBV7-9; J: TRBJ2-3; size: .; D: TRBD2; CDR3: CASSRKTSGAIDTQYF; DNA: TGTGCCAGCAGCCGTAAGACTAGCGGGGCAATCGATACGCAGTATTTT
V: TRBV7-9; J: TRBJ2-3; size: .; D: TRBD2; CDR3: CASSFPLAGRADTQYF; DNA: TGTGCCAGCAGCTTCCCACTAGCGGGGAGGGCAGATACGCAGTATTTT
V: TRBV6-5; J: TRBJ2-1; size: .; D: TRBD2; CDR3: CASSYRLAGAKQFF; DNA: TGTGCCAGCAGTTACCGGCTAGCGGGAGCAAAGCAGTTCTTC
V: TRBV27; J: TRBJ2-7; size: .; D: TRBD1; CDR3: CASSSRGDRLDYEQYF; DNA: TGTGCCAGCAGTTCTAGGGGGGACAGGCTTGACTACGAGCAGTACTTC
V: TRBV13; J: TRBJ2-3; size: .; D: TRBD2; CDR3: CASSPRTSGGTDTQYF; DNA: TGTGCCAGCAGCCCCCGGACTAGCGGGGGCACAGATACGCAGTATTTT
V: TRBV20-1; J: TRBJ1-2; size: .; D: .; CDR3: CSARGGHGYTF; DNA: TGCAGTGCGAGGGGGGGGCATGGCTACACCTTC
V: TRBV11-1; J: TRBJ2-7; size: .; D: .; CDR3: CASRTGGAVEQYF; DNA: TGTGCCAGCAGGACCGGTGGGGCCGTCGAGCAGTACTTC
V: TRBV11-3; J: TRBJ2-7; size: .; D: .; CDR3: CASSLEGSVARATLNYEQYF; DNA: TGTGCCAGCAGCTTAGAAGGTTCGGTAGCCAGGGCGACTTTGAACTACGAGCAGTACTTC
V: TRBV7-9; J: TRBJ2-5; size: .; D: .; CDR3: CASSLIVGGETQYF; DNA: TGTGCCAGCAGCTTAATTGTCGGCGGGGAGACCCAGTACTTC
V: TRBV4-1; J: TRBJ1-5; size: .; D: TRBD1; CDR3: CASSQEYKDRGHYSNQPQHF; DNA: TGCGCCAGCAGCCAAGAATACAAGGACAGGGGCCATTATAGCAATCAGCCCCAGCATTTT
V: TRBV10-2; J: TRBJ2-7; size: .; D: .; CDR3: CASSESFGGYEQYF; DNA: TGCGCCAGCAGTGAGAGTTTCGGGGGCTACGAGCAGTACTTC